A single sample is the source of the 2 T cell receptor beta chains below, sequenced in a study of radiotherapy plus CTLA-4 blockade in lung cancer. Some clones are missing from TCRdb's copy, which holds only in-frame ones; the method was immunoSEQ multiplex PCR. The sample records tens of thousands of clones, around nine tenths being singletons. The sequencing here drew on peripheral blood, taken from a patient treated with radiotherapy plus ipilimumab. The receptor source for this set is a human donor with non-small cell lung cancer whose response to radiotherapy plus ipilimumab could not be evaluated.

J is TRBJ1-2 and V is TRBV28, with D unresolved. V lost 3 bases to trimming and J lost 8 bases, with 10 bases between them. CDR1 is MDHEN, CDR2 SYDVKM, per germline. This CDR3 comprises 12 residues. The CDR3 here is CASSFSGKGYTF. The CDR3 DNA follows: TGTGCCAGCAGTTTTAGCGGGAAGGGCTACACCTTC.

CDR3 sequence reads: CASSADYNEKLFF. The CDR3 DNA sequence: TGTGCCAGCAGTGCCGACTATAATGAAAAACTGTTTTTT. The rearrangement uses TRBV6-5 and TRBJ1-4; the D is unclear. V lost 5 bases, J lost 4 bases, and 8 bases lay in between. CDR3 size: 13 residues. Germline CDR1 reads MNHEY; CDR2 reads SVGAGI.